This T cell receptor beta chain was sequenced in a study of blood T cell repertoires in COVID-19. As for the study in general: Samples came from the United States, Italy and Spain, spanning acute and convalescent COVID-19. T cells, B-cell-depleted T cells, or PBMCs supplied cDNA or gDNA.

Assay used: immunoSEQ multiplex PCR; TCRdb lists only in-frame clones, some missing. The sample has fewer than 200,000 clones, 80% to 90% seen once. This clone was recorded once. Looked up from germline, CDR1 is MNHEY and CDR2 is SMNVEV (reference sequence). The CDR3 spans 14 residues. The V end was cut by 0 bases, the J end by 3 bases, with 6 bases between. The TCR was taken from a man younger than 35 who had recovered from COVID-19. The material sequenced was peripheral blood. This chain links TRBV27 with TRBJ2-1; D gene unclear. The CDR3 bases are TGTGCCAGCAGTTTATCGGGCTTCTACAATGAGCAGTTCTTC. Its protein product is CASSLSGFYNEQFF.